A single sample gave rise to the 25 T cell receptor beta chains below, sequenced in a study of STAT5B mutations in CD4+ large granular lymphocyte leukemia. Sequencing was performed with immunoSEQ multiplex PCR; in TCRdb, only in-frame clones are kept and a portion is missing. Here the sample spans fewer than 50,000 clones, approximately 84% being singletons. The sequencing sample was made of CD4+ T cells from blood buffy coats. These TCRs come from a human donor in good health.

The chain links TRBV14 to TRBJ2-7; a weak D match, TRBD2 (6 bases). Germline V gene lookup returns CDR1 SGHDN and CDR2 FVKESK. The ends were cut back, 6 bases at V and 0 bases at J, with 12 bases in the middle. This CDR3 is 14 amino acids long. CDR3 sequence reads: CASRAGTDSYEQYF. CDR3 in DNA: TGTGCCAGCAGGGCCGGGACTGACTCCTACGAGCAGTACTTC.

This clone was seen a few times. The chain recombines TRBV19 with TRBJ2-7; possibly TRBD1 or TRBD2 for D (5 bases each). Trimming removed 5 bases at V and 2 bases at J, with 13 bases between. Germline CDR1 reads LNHDA; CDR2 reads SQIVND (reference sequence). The CDR3 sequence is 14 residues long. This CDR3 is CASSPGRYPYEQYF. In DNA form, the CDR3 reads TGTGCCAGTAGTCCGGGACGATATCCCTACGAGCAGTACTTC.

This clone was counted a single time. The gene calls are TRBV5-1 and TRBJ1-6, with unresolved D. CDR1 is SGHRS, CDR2 YFSETQ, per germline. The CDR3 totals 16 residues. V was clipped by 4 bases and J by 0 bases, with 11 bases between them. The chain's CDR3 is CASSPKESSYNSPLHF. CDR3 nucleotide sequence: TGCGCCAGCAGCCCCAAAGAGAGCTCCTATAATTCACCCCTCCACTTT. Full variable domain (outside the CDR3, taken from reference TRBV5-1 and TRBJ1-6): KAGVTQTPRYLIKTRGQQVTLSCSPISGHRSVSWYQQTPGQGLQFLFEYFSETQRNKGNFPGRFSGRQFSNSRSEMNVSTLELGDSALYLCASSPKESSYNSPLHFGNGTRLTVT.

This chain's CDR3 is CASTRAGGPYNEQFF. The CDR3 DNA follows: TGTGCCAGCACCCGAGCGGGGGGGCCTTACAATGAGCAGTTCTTC. The rearrangement links TRBV7-9 to TRBJ2-1; 10 nucleotides agree with TRBD2. The J segment lost 4 bases and the V segment lost 7 bases, leaving 7 bases of the junction unmatched. Germline V gene sequence: CDR1 SEHNR, CDR2 FQNEAQ (reference sequence). This CDR3 has 15 residues.

The chain has TRBV20-1 and TRBJ1-2; 7 bases are a match to TRBD1. Germline lookup yields CDR1 DFQATT and CDR2 SNEGSKA (reference sequence). There are 11 residues in the CDR3. CDR3 amino acids: CSTGDNYGYTF. The CDR3 DNA is TGCAGCACAGGGGATAACTATGGCTACACCTTC.

V is TRBV6-5 and J is TRBJ1-6, with 8 bases that match TRBD1. CDR1 MNHEY and CDR2 SVGAGI come from the germline V gene. Unmatched junction bases numbered 13, after V lost 8 bases and J lost 10 bases. The CDR3 consists of 15 residues. CDR3 sequence reads: CASAQPGQGGSPLHF. CDR3 DNA: TGTGCCAGCGCCCAACCAGGACAGGGAGGATCACCCCTCCACTTT.

The CDR3 DNA reads TGTGCCAGCAGCCCCACCACGGGGGTGAGCTCCTACAATGAGCAGTTCTTC. Its translation is CASSPTTGVSSYNEQFF. This chain links TRBV7-7 with TRBJ2-1; weak D call: TRBD2 (6 bases). Looked up from germline, CDR1 is SSHAT and CDR2 is FNYEAQ (reference sequence). With 5 bases removed from V and 0 bases from J, the gap between germline ends came to 17 bases. The CDR3 is 17 residues long.

V usage is TRBV7-3 and J usage is TRBJ2-5; no firm D call. The CDR3 covers 16 residues. The ends were cut back, 0 bases at V and 3 bases at J, with 14 bases in the middle. The V gene's germline CDR1 is SGHTA and CDR2 FQGTGA. CDR3 in amino acids: CASSLTHVGSKETQYF. CDR3 in DNA: TGTGCCAGCAGCTTAACCCACGTGGGCAGCAAAGAGACCCAGTACTTC.

This sequence joins TRBV30 and TRBJ2-3; either TRBD1 or TRBD2 may supply D (5 bases each). Germline V gives CDR1 GTSNPN, CDR2 SVGIG (reference sequence). V was clipped by 3 bases and J by 2 bases, with 9 bases between them. This CDR3 comprises 13 residues. In nucleotides, the CDR3 is TGTGCCTGGAGGGGGGAGCCCACAGATACGCAGTATTTT. This translates into CAWRGEPTDTQYF.

The rearrangement joins TRBV5-1 to TRBJ1-1; no reliable D call. Trimming took off 4 bases at V and 2 bases at J, with 9 bases between the two ends. The CDR3 covers 13 residues. Germline V gene sequence: CDR1 SGHRS, CDR2 YFSETQ. DNA for the CDR3: TGCGCCAGCAGCATAGGACCCAACACTGAAGCTTTCTTT. This translates into CASSIGPNTEAFF.

This clone was seen a single time. The J gene is TRBJ1-5, the V gene TRBV4-1; D unclear. Germline V gene lookup returns CDR1 MGHRA and CDR2 YSYEKL. CDR3 size: 20 residues. The ends were cut back, 0 bases at V and 1 base at J, with 22 bases in the middle. The CDR3 reads CASSQDFRSRVSRSNQPQHF. The CDR3 DNA sequence: TGCGCCAGCAGCCAAGATTTTAGGTCTAGGGTTTCTCGGAGCAATCAGCCCCAGCATTTT.

The V gene is TRBV5-1, the J gene TRBJ2-1; D may be TRBD1 (6 bases). The CDR3 runs 13 residues. The V end was cut by 7 bases, the J end by 4 bases, with 12 bases between. Germline CDR1 and CDR2: SGHRS and YFSETQ. The CDR3: CASGRGNYNEQFF. The CDR3 region has the DNA TGCGCCAGCGGCAGGGGAAATTACAATGAGCAGTTCTTC. Complete variable domain (other parts from reference TRBV5-1 and TRBJ2-1): KAGVTQTPRYLIKTRGQQVTLSCSPISGHRSVSWYQQTPGQGLQFLFEYFSETQRNKGNFPGRFSGRQFSNSRSEMNVSTLELGDSALYLCASGRGNYNEQFFGPGTRLTVL.

The chain joins TRBV4-2 to TRBJ1-6; D possibly corresponds to TRBD1 (6 bases). CDR1 is LGHNA, CDR2 YNFKEQ, per germline. Trimming stripped 0 bases from V and 8 bases from J, with 17 bases between. The CDR3 runs 17 residues. The CDR3 bases are TGTGCCAGCAGCCAAGATCTTCTAAACAGGGAGGATTCACCCCTCCACTTT. Protein sequence: CASSQDLLNREDSPLHF.

This clone showed up just a few times. This chain uses TRBV2 with TRBJ2-2, with D tentatively TRBD1 (6 bases). The germline gives CDR1 SNHLY, CDR2 FYNNEI. Trimming removed 5 bases from V and 2 bases from J, with 15 bases in between. The CDR3 spans 16 residues. CDR3 region: CASSLSGTLNTGELFF. The CDR3 bases are TGTGCCAGCAGTCTCTCCGGGACACTTAACACCGGGGAGCTGTTTTTT. The full variable domain, with the rest looked up from reference TRBV2 and TRBJ2-2, is EPEVTQTPSHQVTQMGQEVILRCVPISNHLYFYWYRQILGQKVEFLVSFYNNEISEKSEIFDDQFSVERPDGSNFTLKIRSTKLEDSAMYFCASSLSGTLNTGELFFGEGSRLTVL.

The rearrangement joins TRBV6-5 to TRBJ1-6, with D perhaps matching TRBD1 (5 bases). The V gene's germline CDR1 is MNHEY and CDR2 SVGAGI. CDR3 size: 14 residues. The V end was cut by 8 bases, the J end by 7 bases, with 15 bases between. The CDR3 reads CASWPRGRNSPLHF. CDR3 coding DNA: TGTGCCAGCTGGCCCCGGGGGAGGAATTCACCCCTCCACTTT.

The chain recombines TRBV5-4 with TRBJ2-5; 8 bases match TRBD2. V was pared by 0 bases and J by 4 bases, with 5 bases of the junction left unmatched. CDR1 and CDR2 from the germline V gene are SGHNT and YYREEE (reference sequence). This CDR3 comprises 15 residues. The CDR3 DNA sequence: TGTGCCAGCAGCTTGGATTCGGGGGGGCCAGAGACCCAGTACTTC. Translated: CASSLDSGGPETQYF.

The chain employs TRBV5-6 and TRBJ1-2, with unresolved D. The length of the CDR3 is 13 residues. V dropped 2 bases and J dropped 8 bases, with 13 bases sitting between them. Germline V gives CDR1 SGHDT, CDR2 YYEEEE. As DNA, the CDR3 is TGTGCCAGCAGCTTTTCTCCTAGGAACGGCTACACCTTC. Translation: CASSFSPRNGYTF.

This chain connects TRBV11-2 to TRBJ1-2; no reliable D call. The CDR3 contains 12 residues. The V and J ends lost 3 bases and 4 bases respectively, with 6 bases between them. The germline V gene encodes CDR1 SGHAT and CDR2 FQNNGV. CDR3 sequence: CASSLGPYGYTF. The DNA of the CDR3 is TGTGCCAGCAGCTTGGGCCCCTATGGCTACACCTTC.

The J gene is TRBJ1-2, the V gene TRBV10-1; D remains unclear. The germline CDR1 and CDR2 sequences are WNHNN and SYGVQD (reference sequence). With 3 bases removed from V and 2 bases from J, the gap between germline ends came to 7 bases. This CDR3 region has 13 residues. CDR3 sequence (DNA): TGCGCCAGCAGTGAATCTGGGAACTATGGCTACACCTTC. The encoded protein is CASSESGNYGYTF.

V is TRBV19 and J is TRBJ1-2, with TRBD1 matching over 7 bases. Germline CDR1 is LNHDA and CDR2 is SQIVND (reference sequence). The V segment lost 5 bases and the J segment 1 base; nucleotides outside the gene matches: 7. This CDR3 has 15 amino acids. The CDR3 is CASSSGWDSNYGYTF. DNA of the CDR3: TGTGCCAGTAGTTCCGGATGGGACAGTAACTATGGCTACACCTTC.

This clone appeared once. The gene calls are TRBV28 and TRBJ2-4, with 7 bases matching TRBD1. V dropped 5 bases and J dropped 10; count of bases not matched to a gene: 11. The length of the CDR3 is 14 residues. Germline V gene lookup returns CDR1 MDHEN and CDR2 SYDVKM. The CDR3 loop reads CASSTRQGPTIQYF. In DNA form, the CDR3 reads TGTGCCAGCAGTACCAGACAGGGACCGACGATTCAGTACTTC.

The chain carries TRBV5-4 and TRBJ2-6; D might be TRBD2 (6 bases). The CDR3 consists of 18 residues. The V gene's germline CDR1 is SGHNT and CDR2 YYREEE (reference sequence). Trimming removed 3 bases from V and 0 bases from J, with 16 bases in between. The CDR3 loop is CASSSRDGTFSGANVLTF. The CDR3 region has the DNA TGTGCCAGCAGCTCCCGGGACGGGACTTTCTCTGGGGCCAACGTCCTGACTTTC.

The chain recombines TRBV28 with TRBJ2-2; D may be TRBD1 (6 bases). The CDR3 covers 14 residues. Deletions cut 6 bases from V and 0 bases from J, with 8 bases between. The germline V gene has CDR1 MDHEN and CDR2 SYDVKM. CDR3 nucleotides: TGTGCCAGCAGGGGACACCCGAACACCGGGGAGCTGTTTTTT. It codes for CASRGHPNTGELFF. The full variable domain, rest sourced from reference TRBV28 and TRBJ2-2, is DVKVTQSSRYLVKRTGEKVFLECVQDMDHENMFWYRQDPGLGLRLIYFSYDVKMKEKGDIPEGYSVSREKKERFSLILESASTNQTSMYLCASRGHPNTGELFFGEGSRLTVL.

The V gene is TRBV9, the J gene TRBJ1-6, with D perhaps matching TRBD1 (6 bases). The length of the CDR3 is 17 residues. Germline values: CDR1 SGDLS, CDR2 YYNGEE. V was pared by 0 bases and J by 9 bases, with 19 bases between. The CDR3 DNA sequence: TGTGCCAGCAGCGTAGACCAACAGGGATTGGGAGGTTCACCCCTCCACTTT. Amino acids: CASSVDQQGLGGSPLHF. Using reference TRBV9 and TRBJ1-6 for the parts outside the CDR3, the full variable domain is DSGVTQTPKHLITATGQRVTLRCSPRSGDLSVYWYQQSLDQGLQFLIQYYNGEERAKGNILERFSAQQFPDLHSELNLSSLELGDSALYFCASSVDQQGLGGSPLHFGNGTRLTVT.

The genes are TRBV29-1 and TRBJ2-7, with 7 positions matching TRBD1. This CDR3 has 13 amino acids. V was clipped by 5 bases and J by 2 bases; unmatched bases: 6. CDR1 and CDR2 from the germline V gene are SQVTM and ANQGSEA. The CDR3, as DNA: TGCAGCGTTTTGGACAGGCAAACCTACGAGCAGTACTTC. Translation: CSVLDRQTYEQYF.